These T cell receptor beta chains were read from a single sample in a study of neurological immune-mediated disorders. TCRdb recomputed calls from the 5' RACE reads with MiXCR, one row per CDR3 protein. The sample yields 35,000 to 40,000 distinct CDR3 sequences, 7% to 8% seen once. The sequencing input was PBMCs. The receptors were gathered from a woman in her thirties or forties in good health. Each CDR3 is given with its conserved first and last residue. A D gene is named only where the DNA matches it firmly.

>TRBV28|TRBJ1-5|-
CASRSPSAEQPQHF
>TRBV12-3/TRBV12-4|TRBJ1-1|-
CASRNREDTEAFF
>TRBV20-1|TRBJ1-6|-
CSASNSYNSPLHF
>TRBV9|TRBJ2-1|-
CASKGEGLNEQFF
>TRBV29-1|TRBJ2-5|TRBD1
CSSRQPGQGKETQYF
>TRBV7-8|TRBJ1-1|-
CASSLQTQNTEAFF
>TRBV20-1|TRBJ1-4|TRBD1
CSARSGTGNEKLFF
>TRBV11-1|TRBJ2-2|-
CASTWGRDTGELFF
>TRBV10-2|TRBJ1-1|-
CASTNSGKTEAFF
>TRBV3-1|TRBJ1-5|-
CASSQGGLSNQPQHF
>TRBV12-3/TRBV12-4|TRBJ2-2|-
CASCVVRSGELFF
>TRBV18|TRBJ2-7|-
CASSPVPGPGYEQYF
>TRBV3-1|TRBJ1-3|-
CASSQGGPRSGNTIYF
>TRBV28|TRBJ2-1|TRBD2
CASASWGGSSYNEQFF
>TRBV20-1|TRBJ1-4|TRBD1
CSARLGQVLSTNEKLFF
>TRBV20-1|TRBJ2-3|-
CSAIEEGIDTQYF
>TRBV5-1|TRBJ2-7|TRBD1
CASSHITGGIPYEQYF
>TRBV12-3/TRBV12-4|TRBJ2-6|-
CASSSGSGANVLTF
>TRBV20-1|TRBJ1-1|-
CSATEAGLGTEAFF
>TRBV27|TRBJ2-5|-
CASSLSIGGAGRETQYF
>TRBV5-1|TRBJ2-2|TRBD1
CASSGGTGPDTGELFF
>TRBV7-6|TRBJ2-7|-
CASSFHKGYEQYF
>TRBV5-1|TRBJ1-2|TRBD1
CASSEGTGGGYGYTF
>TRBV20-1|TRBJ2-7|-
CSAETTGRMAYEQYF
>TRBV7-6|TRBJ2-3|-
CASSLARGADTQYF
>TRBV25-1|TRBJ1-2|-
CASSDPQGRGGYTF
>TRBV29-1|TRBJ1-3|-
CSATANQGNTIYF
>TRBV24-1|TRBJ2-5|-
CATSYARARETQYF
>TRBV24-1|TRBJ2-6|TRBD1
CATSEGTGGANVLTF
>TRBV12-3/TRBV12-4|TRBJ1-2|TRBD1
CASGGTADTF
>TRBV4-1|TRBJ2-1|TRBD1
CASSQDQVGSYGQDYNEQFF
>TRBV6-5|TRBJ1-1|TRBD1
CASSSPTGKAFF
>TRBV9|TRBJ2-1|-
CASSVRDSSEQFF
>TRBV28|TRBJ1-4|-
CASSPLPNEKLFF
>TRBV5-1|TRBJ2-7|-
CASSLGTTYDEQYF
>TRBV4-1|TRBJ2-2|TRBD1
CASSPLGQGVRSGELFF
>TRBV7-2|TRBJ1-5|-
CASSLMGGAQPQHF
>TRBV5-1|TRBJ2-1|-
CASSHSGEQFF
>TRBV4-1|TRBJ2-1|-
CASSPRTDGGDEQFF
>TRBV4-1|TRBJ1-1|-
CASSPGTARNTEAFF
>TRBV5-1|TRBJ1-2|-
CASRLILTNYGYTF
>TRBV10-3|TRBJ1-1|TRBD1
CAIRSQGANTEAFF
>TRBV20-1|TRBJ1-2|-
CSASAGDYGYTF
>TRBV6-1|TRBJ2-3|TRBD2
CASIAGTSGGARADTQYF
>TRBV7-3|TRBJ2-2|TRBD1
CASSQQGSTGELFF
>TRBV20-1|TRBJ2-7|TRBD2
CSHTSGGSYEQYF
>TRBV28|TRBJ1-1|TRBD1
CASSTGQGRTEAFF
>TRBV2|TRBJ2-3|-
CASSRQWYTGTDTQYF
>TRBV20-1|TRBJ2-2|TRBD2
CSARATRGRASSSGELFF
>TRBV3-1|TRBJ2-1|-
CASSQVGNEQFF